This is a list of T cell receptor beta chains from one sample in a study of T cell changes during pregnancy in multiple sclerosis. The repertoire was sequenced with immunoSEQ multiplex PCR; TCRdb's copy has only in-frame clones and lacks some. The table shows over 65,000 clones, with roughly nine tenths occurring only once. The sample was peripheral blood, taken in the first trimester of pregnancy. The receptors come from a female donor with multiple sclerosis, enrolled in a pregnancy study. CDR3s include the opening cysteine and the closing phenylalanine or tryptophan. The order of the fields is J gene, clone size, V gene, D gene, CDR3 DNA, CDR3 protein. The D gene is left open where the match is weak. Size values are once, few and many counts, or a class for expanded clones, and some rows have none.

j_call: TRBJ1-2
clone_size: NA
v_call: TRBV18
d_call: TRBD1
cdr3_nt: TGTGCCAGCTCACCATTACAGGGGGAATATGGCTACACCTTC
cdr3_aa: CASSPLQGEYGYTF

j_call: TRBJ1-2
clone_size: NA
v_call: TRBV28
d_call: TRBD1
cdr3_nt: TGTGCCAGCATTACGACCGGGACAGGGTTTGGCTACACCTTC
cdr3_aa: CASITTGTGFGYTF

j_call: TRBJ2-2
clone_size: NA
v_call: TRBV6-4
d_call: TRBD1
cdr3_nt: TGTGCCAGCAGTCAAAGGACAGGGGGCACCGGGGAGCTGTTTTTT
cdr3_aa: CASSQRTGGTGELFF

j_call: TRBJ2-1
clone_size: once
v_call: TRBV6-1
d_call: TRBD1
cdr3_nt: TGTGCCAGCAGGGGGACAGGATCTAATGAGCAGTTCTTC
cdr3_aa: CASRGTGSNEQFF

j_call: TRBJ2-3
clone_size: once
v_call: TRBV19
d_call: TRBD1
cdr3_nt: TGTGCCAGCGCTTTGACAGGGATGGACTCAGATACGCAGTATTTT
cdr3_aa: CASALTGMDSDTQYF

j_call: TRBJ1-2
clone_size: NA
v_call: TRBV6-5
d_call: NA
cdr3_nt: TGTGCCAGCAGTTACTCGAGTCGACAGAGAACTCGGGGCTACACCTTC
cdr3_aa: CASSYSSRQRTRGYTF

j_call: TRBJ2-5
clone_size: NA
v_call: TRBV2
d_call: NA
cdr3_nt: TGTGCCAGCAGTATACAAGAGACCCAGTACTTC
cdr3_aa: CASSIQETQYF

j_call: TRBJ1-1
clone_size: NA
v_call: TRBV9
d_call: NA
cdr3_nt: TGTGCCAGCAGCGGAACCTTAACAGGGAACACTGAAGCTTTCTTT
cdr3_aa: CASSGTLTGNTEAFF

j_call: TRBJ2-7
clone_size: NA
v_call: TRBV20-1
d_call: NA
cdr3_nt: TGCAGTGCTAGAATACACGACGAGCAGTACTTC
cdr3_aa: CSARIHDEQYF

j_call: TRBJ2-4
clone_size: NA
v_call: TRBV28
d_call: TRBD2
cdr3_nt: TGTGCCAGCAGTTACCTAGCGGGAGATCAGGGATCGATGAACATTCAGTACTTC
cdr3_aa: CASSYLAGDQGSMNIQYF

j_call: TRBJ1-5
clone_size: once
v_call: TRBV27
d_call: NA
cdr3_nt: TGTGCCAGCAGAACAAGTAATCAGCCCCAGCATTTT
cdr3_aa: CASRTSNQPQHF

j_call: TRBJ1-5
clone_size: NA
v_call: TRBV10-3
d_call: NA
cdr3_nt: TGTGCCATCAGTGAGGCAGGGGAAAGGGATCAGCCCCAGCATTTT
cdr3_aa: CAISEAGERDQPQHF

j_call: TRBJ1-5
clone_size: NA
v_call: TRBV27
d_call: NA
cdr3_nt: TGTGCCAGCAGTTTTCGTAGGGAGGGTGGGCAGCCCCAGCATTTT
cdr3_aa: CASSFRREGGQPQHF

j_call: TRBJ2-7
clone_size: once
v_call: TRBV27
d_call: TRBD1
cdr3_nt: TGTGCCAGCCGGGTGGGACAGGTATCCTACGAGCAGTACTTC
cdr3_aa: CASRVGQVSYEQYF

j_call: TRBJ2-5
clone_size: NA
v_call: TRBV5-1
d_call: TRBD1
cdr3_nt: TGCGCCAGCAGCTTGGCATACAGGGGGCAGGAGACCCAGTACTTC
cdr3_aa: CASSLAYRGQETQYF

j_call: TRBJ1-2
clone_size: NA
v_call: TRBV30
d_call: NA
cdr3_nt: TGTGCCTGGAAACCACGGTTAGGGGGAGCTAACTATGGCTACACCTTC
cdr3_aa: CAWKPRLGGANYGYTF

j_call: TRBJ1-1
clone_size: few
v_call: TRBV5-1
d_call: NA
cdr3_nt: TGCGCCAGCAGCCGCCCCGGACAGCTTAACACTGAAGCTTTCTTT
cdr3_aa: CASSRPGQLNTEAFF

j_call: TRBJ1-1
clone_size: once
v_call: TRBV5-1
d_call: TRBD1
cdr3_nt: TGCGCCAGCAGCAGAACAGGGGAAACTGAAGCTTTCTTT
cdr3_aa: CASSRTGETEAFF

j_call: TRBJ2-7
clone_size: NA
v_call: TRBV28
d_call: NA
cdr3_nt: TGTGCCCGGTGGCAACCAAGACTCTACGAGCAGTACTTC
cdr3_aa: CARWQPRLYEQYF

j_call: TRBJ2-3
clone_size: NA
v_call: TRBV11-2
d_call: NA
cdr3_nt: TGTGCCAGCAGCTCTAAAAGGCCCCCCAGGCCAGATACGCAGTATTTT
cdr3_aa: CASSSKRPPRPDTQYF

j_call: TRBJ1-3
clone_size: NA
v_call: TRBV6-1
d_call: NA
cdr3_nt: TGTGCCAGCAGGGCTATCAGGGTCTCTGGAAACACCATATATTTT
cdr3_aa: CASRAIRVSGNTIYF

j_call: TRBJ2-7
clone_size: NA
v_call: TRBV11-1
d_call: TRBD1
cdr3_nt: TGTGCCAGCAGCCATAGGGACAGCCCCTACGAGCAGTACTTC
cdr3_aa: CASSHRDSPYEQYF

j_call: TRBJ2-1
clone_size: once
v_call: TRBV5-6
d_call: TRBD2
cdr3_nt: TGTGCCAGCAGCCCTGGGACTAGCGGGAGTAGCAATGAGCAGTTCTTC
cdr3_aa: CASSPGTSGSSNEQFF

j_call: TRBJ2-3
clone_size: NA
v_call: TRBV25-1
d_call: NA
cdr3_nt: TGTGCCAGCAGTGATCGGCGGGACGTAACCACAGATACGCAGTATTTT
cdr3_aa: CASSDRRDVTTDTQYF

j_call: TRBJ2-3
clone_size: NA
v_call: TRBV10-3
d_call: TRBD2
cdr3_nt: TGTGCCATCAGCGGGGGGAACCGACACGCAGATACGCAGTATTTT
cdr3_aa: CAISGGNRHADTQYF

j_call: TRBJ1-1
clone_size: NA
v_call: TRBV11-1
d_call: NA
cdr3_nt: TGTGCCAGCAGCCGGGGGGGGCCTGGGGCTGAAGCTTTCTTT
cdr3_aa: CASSRGGPGAEAFF

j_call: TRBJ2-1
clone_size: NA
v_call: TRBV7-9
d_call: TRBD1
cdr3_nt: TGTGCCAGCAGCCAGAGGACAGGGGGCTCGTTCTTC
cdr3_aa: CASSQRTGGSFF

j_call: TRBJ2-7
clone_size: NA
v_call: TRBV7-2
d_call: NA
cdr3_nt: TGTGCCAGCAGCCTCTCAGGGCCCTACGAGCAGTACTTC
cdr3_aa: CASSLSGPYEQYF

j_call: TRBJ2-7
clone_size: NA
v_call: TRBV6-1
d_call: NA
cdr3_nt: TGTGCCAGCAGTGACCACGGGGATCGTACCTACGAGCAGTACTTC
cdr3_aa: CASSDHGDRTYEQYF

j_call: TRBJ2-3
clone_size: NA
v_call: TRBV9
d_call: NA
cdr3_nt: TGTGCCAGCAGCGTGACAGGGACTGTATCCACAGATACGCAGTATTTT
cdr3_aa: CASSVTGTVSTDTQYF

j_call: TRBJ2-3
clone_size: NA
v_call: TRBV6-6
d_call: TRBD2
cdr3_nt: TGTGCCAGCAGTTACTCCCCGGGGGGGAAGCAGTATTTT
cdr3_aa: CASSYSPGGKQYF

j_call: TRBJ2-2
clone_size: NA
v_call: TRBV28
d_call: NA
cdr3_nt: TGTGCCAGCAGTGAATACAGGGTGGACACCGGGGAGCTGTTTTTT
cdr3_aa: CASSEYRVDTGELFF

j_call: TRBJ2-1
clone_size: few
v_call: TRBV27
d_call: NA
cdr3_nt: TGTGCCAGCAGTTCTCGAGTTAGACAGTTCTTC
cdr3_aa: CASSSRVRQFF

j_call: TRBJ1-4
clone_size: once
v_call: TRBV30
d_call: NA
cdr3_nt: TGTGCCTGGAGTGGGTGGGAGCGAAATGAAAAACTGTTTTTT
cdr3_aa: CAWSGWERNEKLFF

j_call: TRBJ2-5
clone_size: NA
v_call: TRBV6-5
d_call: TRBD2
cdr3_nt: TGTGCCAGCAGTTACCGGACTAGCGGGAACCAAGAGTCCCAGTACTTC
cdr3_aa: CASSYRTSGNQESQYF

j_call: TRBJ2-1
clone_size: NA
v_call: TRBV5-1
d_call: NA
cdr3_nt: TGCGCCAGCAGCTTGGGGGAGTTGTACAATGAGCAGTTCTTC
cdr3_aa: CASSLGELYNEQFF

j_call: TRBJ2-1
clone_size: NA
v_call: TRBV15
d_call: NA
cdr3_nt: TGTGCCACCAGCAGTGTCCAGGGGCGACGTGAGCAGTTCTTC
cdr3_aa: CATSSVQGRREQFF

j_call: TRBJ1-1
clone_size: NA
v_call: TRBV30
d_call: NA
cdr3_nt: TGTGTGGGGTTGAGACAGTTGAACACTGAAGCTTTCTTT
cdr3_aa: CVGLRQLNTEAFF

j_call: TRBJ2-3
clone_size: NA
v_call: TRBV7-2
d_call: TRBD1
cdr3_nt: TGTGCCAGCAGCTTAGGACAGGGTTCGGGATATACGCAGTATTTT
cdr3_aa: CASSLGQGSGYTQYF

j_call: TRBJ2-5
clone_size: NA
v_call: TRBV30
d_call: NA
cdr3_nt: TGTGCCTGTAGACTAGGAGGGGAGACCCAGTACTTC
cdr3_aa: CACRLGGETQYF

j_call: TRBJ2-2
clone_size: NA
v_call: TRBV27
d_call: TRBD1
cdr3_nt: TGTGCCAGCAGCAGCGTTTGGGACAGGGGGCCCGGGGAGCTGTTTTTT
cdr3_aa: CASSSVWDRGPGELFF

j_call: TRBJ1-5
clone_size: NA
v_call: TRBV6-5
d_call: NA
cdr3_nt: TGTGCCAGCAGCCGGAGAGGGGAGGGCAATCAGCCCCAGCATTTT
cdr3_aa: CASSRRGEGNQPQHF

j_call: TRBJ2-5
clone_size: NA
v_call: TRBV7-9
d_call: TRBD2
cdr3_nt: TGTGCCAGCAGCAAAGGGACTAGCGGTGTAAAGACCCAGTACTTC
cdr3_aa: CASSKGTSGVKTQYF

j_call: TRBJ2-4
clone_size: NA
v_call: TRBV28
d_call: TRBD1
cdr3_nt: TGTGCCAGCAATGTACAGGGGCTGTCAGCCAAAAACATTCAGTACTTC
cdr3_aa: CASNVQGLSAKNIQYF

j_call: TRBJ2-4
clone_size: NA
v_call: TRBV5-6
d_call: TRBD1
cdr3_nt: TGTGCCAGCAGCTCGGGACAGTTAGACGGCATTCAGTACTTC
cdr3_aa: CASSSGQLDGIQYF

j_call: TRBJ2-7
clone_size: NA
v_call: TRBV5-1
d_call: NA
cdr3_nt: TGCGCCAGCAGAAGAGGGAACGAGCAGTACTTC
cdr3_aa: CASRRGNEQYF

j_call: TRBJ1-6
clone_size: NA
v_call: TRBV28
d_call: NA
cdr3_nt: TGTGCCAGCAGTTTGGACAGATACTCACCCCTCCACTTT
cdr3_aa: CASSLDRYSPLHF

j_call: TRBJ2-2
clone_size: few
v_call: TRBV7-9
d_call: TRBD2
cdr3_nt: TGTGCCAGCAGACGACGACTAGCGGGAGAAGTCGGCACCGGGGAGCTGTTTTTT
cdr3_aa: CASRRRLAGEVGTGELFF

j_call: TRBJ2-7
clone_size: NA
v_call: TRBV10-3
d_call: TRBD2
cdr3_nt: TGTGCCAGCGCTACGGGACTAGCGCGTCACGAGCAGTACTTC
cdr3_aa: CASATGLARHEQYF

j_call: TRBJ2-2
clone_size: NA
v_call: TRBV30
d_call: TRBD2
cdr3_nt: TGTGCCTGGATCGGGGGGGCCACCGGGGAGCTGTTTTTT
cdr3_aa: CAWIGGATGELFF

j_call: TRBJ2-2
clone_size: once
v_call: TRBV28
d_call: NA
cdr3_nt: TGTGCCAGCGGGGCGGGACGGACCAACACCGGGGAGCTGTTTTTT
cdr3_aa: CASGAGRTNTGELFF

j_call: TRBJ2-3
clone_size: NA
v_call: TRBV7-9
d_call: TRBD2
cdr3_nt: TGTGCCAGCAGCTTAGGGGGACTAGCTGAGACCTTATCGGAAGATACGCAGTATTTT
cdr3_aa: CASSLGGLAETLSEDTQYF

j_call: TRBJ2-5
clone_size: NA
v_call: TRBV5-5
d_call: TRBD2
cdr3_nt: TGTGCCAGCAGCGAAGGACTAGCGGGGGGGCGGTACCAAGAGACCCAGTACTTC
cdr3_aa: CASSEGLAGGRYQETQYF

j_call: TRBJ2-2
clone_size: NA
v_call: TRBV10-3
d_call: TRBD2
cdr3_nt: TGTGCCACCGGACTAGAGAACACCGGGGAGCTGTTTTTT
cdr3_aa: CATGLENTGELFF

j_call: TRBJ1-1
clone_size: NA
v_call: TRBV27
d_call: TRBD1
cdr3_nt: TGTGCCAGCAGCGGGACAGGGGGAGTAGTCACTGAAGCTTTCTTT
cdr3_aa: CASSGTGGVVTEAFF

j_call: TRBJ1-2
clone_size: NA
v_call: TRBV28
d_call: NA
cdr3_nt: TGTGCCAGCAGTTTAGGACAGCCCTATGGCTACACCTTC
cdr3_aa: CASSLGQPYGYTF

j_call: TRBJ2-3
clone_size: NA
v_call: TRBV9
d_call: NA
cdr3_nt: TGTGCCAGCAGCGTAGAAGGGGGGGCAGATACGCAGTATTTT
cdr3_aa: CASSVEGGADTQYF